The 9 T cell receptor beta chains below all came from one sample that was sequenced in a study of technical replicates of blood from four donors. Measured with immunoSEQ multiplex PCR; TCRdb has only the in-frame clones, and not every one. The repertoire holds 60,000 to 90,000 clones, with around 95% as singletons. Sequenced: T cells isolated from PBMCs. These TCRs come from a human donor in good health.

The chain combines TRBV28 with TRBJ1-5; 7 bases agree with TRBD1. The CDR3 is made up of 13 amino acids. The J segment lost 7 bases and the V segment lost 5 bases, leaving 5 bases of the junction unmatched. Germline V gene sequence: CDR1 MDHEN, CDR2 SYDVKM. CDR3 loop: CASSKGARQPQHF. In DNA, the CDR3 is TGTGCCAGCAGTAAGGGGGCAAGGCAGCCCCAGCATTTT.

V is TRBV15 and J is TRBJ2-2; D is possibly TRBD2 (6 bases). Germline V lookup: CDR1 LNHNV, CDR2 YYDKDF (reference sequence). This CDR3 region has 14 residues. Trimming removed 4 bases from V and 1 base from J, with 7 bases in between. CDR3 sequence reads: CATSMTRNTGELFF. For the CDR3, the DNA is TGTGCCACCAGCATGACTAGGAACACCGGGGAGCTGTTTTTT.

The V call is TRBV5-6, the J call TRBJ2-1, with a tentative D call TRBD1 (5 bases). The V and J ends lost 0 bases and 1 base respectively, with 5 bases between them. The CDR3 loop spans 14 amino acids. CDR1 and CDR2 from the germline V gene are SGHDT and YYEEEE. CDR3 protein: CASSLDRSYNEQFF. DNA of the CDR3: TGTGCCAGCAGCTTGGACAGGTCCTACAATGAGCAGTTCTTC.

This clone was picked up one time. V is TRBV6-1 and J is TRBJ1-2; D is possibly TRBD1 (6 bases). The CDR3 sequence is 15 residues long. V lost 6 bases to trimming and J lost 0 bases, with 14 bases between them. Per the germline V gene, CDR1 is MNHNS and CDR2 is SASEGT. The CDR3 DNA follows: TGTGCCAGCAGGGCCGGACAGTCCTCTAACTATGGCTACACCTTC. Amino acids: CASRAGQSSNYGYTF.

This chain links TRBV2 with TRBJ2-2, with 8 bases matching TRBD1. The V segment lost 2 bases and the J segment 5 bases; nucleotides outside the gene matches: 4. CDR3 size: 15 residues. Germline-derived CDR1 and CDR2 are SNHLY and FYNNEI. The CDR3 DNA reads TGTGCCAGCAGTGAATTGACAGGGGAGACCGGGGAGCTGTTTTTT. Its protein is CASSELTGETGELFF.

The chain employs TRBV28 and TRBJ1-3, with 7 nucleotides matching TRBD1. The CDR3 runs 15 residues. V lost 5 bases and J lost 2; bases outside the gene matches: 6. Germline loops: CDR1 MDHEN, CDR2 SYDVKM. CDR3 residues: CASSPRQGAGNTIYF. CDR3 sequence (DNA): TGTGCCAGCAGTCCTCGACAGGGAGCTGGAAACACCATATATTTT.

This rearrangement joins TRBV11-3 to TRBJ2-6; 12 positions agree with TRBD2. The trim removed 5 bases at V and 2 bases at J, leaving 7 bases unmatched. The CDR3 has 18 residues. CDR1 SGHNT and CDR2 YENEEA come from the germline V gene. DNA for the CDR3: TGTGCCAGCAGCGGCAGGACTAGCGGGACTCCTGGGGCCAACGTCCTGACTTTC. Translated: CASSGRTSGTPGANVLTF.

The chain carries TRBV10-1 and TRBJ2-3, with 7 bases lining up with TRBD1. Germline assignment: CDR1 WNHNN and CDR2 SYGVQD (reference sequence). Trimming cost V 3 bases and J 3 bases; bases outside gene matches: 9. The CDR3 runs to 16 residues. CDR3 DNA: TGCGCCAGCAGTGACCTCCGACAGGGATTTACAGATACGCAGTATTTT. Translation: CASSDLRQGFTDTQYF.

The chain combines TRBV30 with TRBJ1-3; TRBD1 is a possible D gene (6 bases). Per the germline V gene, CDR1 is GTSNPN and CDR2 is SVGIG (reference sequence). The CDR3 length is 18 residues. V lost 2 bases and J lost 0, with 20 bases in between. CDR3 DNA sequence: TGTGCCTGGAGTCCCGCCAGGGGCCCTTCTTTCTCTGGAAACACCATATATTTT. Protein sequence: CAWSPARGPSFSGNTIYF.